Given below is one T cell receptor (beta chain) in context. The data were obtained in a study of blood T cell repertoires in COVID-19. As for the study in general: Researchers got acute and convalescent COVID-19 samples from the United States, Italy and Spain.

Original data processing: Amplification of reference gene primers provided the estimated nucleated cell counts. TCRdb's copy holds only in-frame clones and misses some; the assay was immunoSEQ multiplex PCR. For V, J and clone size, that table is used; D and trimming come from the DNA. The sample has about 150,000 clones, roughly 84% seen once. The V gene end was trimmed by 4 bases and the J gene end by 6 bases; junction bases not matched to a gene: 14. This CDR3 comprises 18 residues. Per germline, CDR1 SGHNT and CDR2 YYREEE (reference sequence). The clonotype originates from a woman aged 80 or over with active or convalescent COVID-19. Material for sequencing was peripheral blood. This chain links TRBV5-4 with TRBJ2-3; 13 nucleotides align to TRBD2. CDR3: CASSPKGLAGASPDTQYF. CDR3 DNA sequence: TGTGCCAGCAGCCCAAAAGGACTAGCGGGAGCTTCGCCGGATACGCAGTATTTT. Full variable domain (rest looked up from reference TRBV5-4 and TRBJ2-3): ETGVTQSPTHLIKTRGQQVTLRCSSQSGHNTVSWYQQALGQGPQFIFQYYREEENGRGNFPPRFSGLQFPNYSSELNVNALELDDSALYLCASSPKGLAGASPDTQYFGPGTRLTVL.